The clone carrying this T cell receptor beta chain came up a few times. Its antigen is undetermined. RNA, once extracted, was reverse transcribed into cDNA for use as the sequencing template. Some clones are missing from TCRdb's copy, which holds only in-frame ones; the method was immunoSEQ multiplex PCR. This table has more than 200,000 clones, roughly 44% appearing once. This CDR3 contains 11 residues. V lost 0 bases and J lost 1, with 1 base in between. Germline CDR1 SQVTM, CDR2 ANQGSEA. This entry comes from a study of CD8+ T cells in alopecia areata. Study as a whole: Patients received oral tofacitinib, 5 to 10 mg twice daily, for moderate-to-severe alopecia areata. Tofacitinib administration persisted for 6 to 18 months, succeeded by 6 months off drug. General study results and limits: Relative to normal scalp, lesional scalp, especially alopecia totalis/universalis, showed higher clonality.

Treatment meaning: oral pan-JAK inhibitor, 5-10 mg twice daily. V usage is TRBV29-1 and J usage is TRBJ2-7, with unresolved D. This sequence originates from a human donor with alopecia areata. The input for sequencing was CD4+ T cells sorted from blood, taken between weeks 36 and 40, from a patient treated with tofacitinib. CDR3 coding DNA: TGCAGCGTTGAAGATTCCTACGAGCAGTACTTC. This codes for CSVEDSYEQYF.